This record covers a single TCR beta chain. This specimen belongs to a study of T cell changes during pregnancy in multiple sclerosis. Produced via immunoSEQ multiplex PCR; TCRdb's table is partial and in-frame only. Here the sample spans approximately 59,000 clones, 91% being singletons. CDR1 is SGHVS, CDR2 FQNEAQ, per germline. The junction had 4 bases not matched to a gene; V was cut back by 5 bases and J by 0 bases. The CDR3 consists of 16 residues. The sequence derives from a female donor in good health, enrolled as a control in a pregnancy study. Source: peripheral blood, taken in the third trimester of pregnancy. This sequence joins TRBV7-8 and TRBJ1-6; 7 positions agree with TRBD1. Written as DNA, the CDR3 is TGTGCCAGCAGCACAGGGGTGAGCTCCTATAATTCACCCCTCCACTTT. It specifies CASSTGVSSYNSPLHF.